Listed here are 21 T cell receptor beta chains from one sample, sequenced in a study of shared clonotypes between healthy human individuals. Profiling relied on immunoSEQ multiplex PCR, and the TCRdb table lists in-frame clones only, not all of them. Of roughly 1,000,000 clones in the sample, 75% to 80% were seen once. Sequenced: memory CD4+ T cells from PBMCs. Subset denoted: CD45RA-negative fraction. These receptors were obtained from a man aged 18 to 29 in good health. Some clones in this sample may be carry-over from other donors' samples.

This sequence joins TRBV10-3 and TRBJ2-7, with TRBD2 as a possible D gene (5 bases). Germline CDR1 reads ENHRY; CDR2 reads SYGVKD. This CDR3 region has 12 residues. Between the trimmed V and J ends, which lost 8 bases and 4 bases, there was a span of 12 bases. The DNA for the CDR3 is TGTGCCATCTCCCAAACGGGGTACGAGCAGTACTTC. Its protein product is CAISQTGYEQYF.

This chain uses TRBV2 with TRBJ2-5; TRBD2 matches 7 bases. V shed 6 bases and J 9 bases; nucleotides not matched to a gene: 13. CDR3 length: 14 amino acids. Germline V lookup: CDR1 SNHLY, CDR2 FYNNEI. The CDR3 DNA sequence: TGTGCCAGCAGACCCCCCGTGGGCGGGAGCGCCCAGTACTTC. Residues: CASRPPVGGSAQYF.

The chain is built from TRBV6-1 and TRBJ2-3; the D gene is possibly TRBD2 (6 bases). CDR3 length: 14 amino acids. Trimming stripped 6 bases from V and 1 base from J, with 11 bases between. The germline V gene encodes CDR1 MNHNS and CDR2 SASEGT. In nucleotides, the CDR3 is TGTGCCAGCAGCATCGAGCGGGGCACAGATACGCAGTATTTT. Amino acids: CASSIERGTDTQYF.

V and J are TRBV18 and TRBJ2-2; 10 positions agree with TRBD2. Per germline, CDR1 KGHSH and CDR2 LQKENI. CDR3 length: 17 residues. Trimming removed 2 bases from V and 5 bases from J; junction bases left unmatched: 8. The CDR3 loop reads CASSPWLAGAGTGELFF. The CDR3 DNA sequence: TGTGCCAGCTCACCATGGCTAGCGGGAGCGGGAACCGGGGAGCTGTTTTTT.

The V gene is TRBV4-1, the J gene TRBJ2-6; D is undetermined. V was shortened by 0 bases and J by 0 bases, with 12 bases between the two germline ends. In germline, CDR1 is MGHRA, CDR2 YSYEKL. The CDR3 consists of 18 residues. The CDR3 spells CASSQEAEPSSGANVLTF. CDR3 coding DNA: TGCGCCAGCAGCCAAGAGGCGGAGCCCAGCTCTGGGGCCAACGTCCTGACTTTC.

With respect to this clone: This may come from a read error, since a much larger clone is one base off. Other DNA sequences in the sample encode the same CDR3. V is TRBV7-2 and J is TRBJ2-1, with D uncertain. V was clipped by 1 base and J by 6 bases, with 1 base between them. Germline-derived CDR1 and CDR2 are SGHTA and FQGNSA. CDR3 length: 11 residues. The CDR3 protein is CASSLVNEQFF. For the CDR3, the DNA is TGTGCCAGCAGCTTAGTCAATGAGCAGTTCTTC.

The chain carries TRBV6-6 and TRBJ1-3, with D hard to call. Germline CDR1 is MNHNY and CDR2 is SVGAGI (reference sequence). This CDR3 contains 16 residues. Trimming cost V 0 bases and J 0 bases, with 9 bases left between them. The CDR3 sequence: CASSYSRRNSGNTIYF. CDR3 DNA: TGTGCCAGCAGTTACTCCCGACGGAACTCTGGAAACACCATATATTTT.

This clone appeared a few times. Other DNA sequences in the same sample also yield this CDR3. The genes are TRBV9 and TRBJ1-5; D unclear. Per the germline V gene, CDR1 is SGDLS and CDR2 is YYNGEE. Trimming left V 0 bases short and J 2 bases short, with 3 bases between. This CDR3 is built from 13 residues. As DNA, the CDR3 is TGTGCCAGCAGCGTAGACGGCAATCAGCCCCAGCATTTT. This encodes CASSVDGNQPQHF.

This clone was seen only a few times. The chain recombines TRBV5-4 with TRBJ1-2; 10 bases align to TRBD1. Germline trimming cut 0 bases from V and 6 bases from J; bases unmatched to any gene: 5. The CDR3 runs 15 residues. The germline CDR1 and CDR2 sequences are SGHNT and YYREEE (reference sequence). CDR3: CASSLDPGQGNGYTF. Written as DNA, the CDR3 is TGTGCCAGCAGCTTGGATCCGGGACAGGGGAATGGCTACACCTTC.

This clone was recorded many times. The chain employs TRBV7-7 and TRBJ2-5; D not resolved. Germline V gene data show CDR1 as SSHAT and CDR2 as FNYEAQ (reference sequence). This CDR3 is built from 13 residues. Trimming cost V 5 bases and J 7 bases, with 14 bases left between them. DNA for the CDR3: TGTGCCAGCAGCAGAAGGGTTGATGGGACCCAGTACTTC. This codes for CASSRRVDGTQYF.

With respect to this clone: Other nucleotide sequences in the sample specify the same CDR3. This CDR3 reads CASSETGLNTGELFF. CDR3 coding DNA: TGTGCCAGCAGTGAGACCGGCCTGAACACCGGGGAGCTGTTTTTT. The chain carries TRBV2 and TRBJ2-2; D call uncertain. This CDR3 comprises 15 residues. The germline gives CDR1 SNHLY, CDR2 FYNNEI. With 3 bases removed from V and 1 base from J, the gap between germline ends came to 9 bases.

This chain uses TRBV5-6 with TRBJ2-7; 7 bases align to TRBD1. The V gene end was trimmed by 3 bases and the J gene end by 7 bases; junction bases not matched to a gene: 16. The germline V gene encodes CDR1 SGHDT and CDR2 YYEEEE. The length of the CDR3 is 16 residues. The DNA for the CDR3 is TGTGCCAGCAGCTCACAGGGGAGTGGTCTTACGCGAGAGCAGTACTTC. Translating it yields CASSSQGSGLTREQYF.

The chain couples TRBV14 to TRBJ2-7; 11 bases map to TRBD1. V lost 2 bases and J lost 5; bases outside the gene matches: 8. The CDR3 has 16 amino acids. The germline V gene has CDR1 SGHDN and CDR2 FVKESK. The CDR3 sequence: CASSQRGDRGTNEQYF. Written as DNA, the CDR3 is TGTGCCAGCAGCCAAAGAGGGGACAGGGGGACCAACGAGCAGTACTTC.

This sequence joins TRBV10-1 and TRBJ2-3; maybe TRBD2 (6 bases). The CDR3 runs to 15 residues. Between the trimmed V and J ends, which lost 2 bases and 2 bases, there was a span of 11 bases. The germline CDR1 and CDR2 sequences are WNHNN and SYGVQD (reference sequence). CDR3 loop: CASSERSGYTDTQYF. The CDR3 DNA reads as TGCGCCAGCAGTGAGAGAAGCGGGTACACAGATACGCAGTATTTT.

This chain uses TRBV6-5 with TRBJ2-1, with 8 nucleotides matching TRBD2. Germline CDR1 is MNHEY and CDR2 is SVGAGI. The CDR3 contains 13 residues. V shed 5 bases and J 9 bases; nucleotides not matched to a gene: 6. The CDR3 reads CASSQGLAREQFF. The CDR3 nucleotides are TGTGCCAGCAGTCAAGGACTAGCACGTGAGCAGTTCTTC.

The chain joins TRBV7-3 to TRBJ2-5; D gene ambiguous. Germline V gene lookup returns CDR1 SGHTA and CDR2 FQGTGA. V lost 2 bases and J lost 4, with 14 bases in between. The CDR3 covers 15 residues. The CDR3 is CASSLGAARTETQYF. CDR3 bases: TGTGCCAGCAGCTTAGGTGCTGCCCGAACAGAGACCCAGTACTTC.

V gene TRBV27 combines with J gene TRBJ2-7; the D gene is possibly TRBD2 (5 bases). Germline V gene data show CDR1 as MNHEY and CDR2 as SMNVEV (reference sequence). Trimming removed 6 bases at V and 0 bases at J, with 12 bases between. This CDR3 has 14 residues. The CDR3 coding sequence is TGTGCCAGCAGCCTGGGAGCCCCCTCCTACGAGCAGTACTTC. This encodes CASSLGAPSYEQYF.

This clone was counted a few times. The chain uses TRBV19 and TRBJ1-3, with D possibly TRBD1 on 6 matching bases. V lost 5 bases, J lost 4 bases, and 21 bases lay in between. The CDR3 totals 17 residues. Germline CDR1 is LNHDA and CDR2 is SQIVND (reference sequence). The CDR3 bases are TGTGCCAGTAGTTCCACGGCCTTACAGGGAAAAGGAAACACCATATATTTT. Residues: CASSSTALQGKGNTIYF. Drawing the rest from reference TRBV19 and TRBJ1-3, the complete variable domain is DGGITQSPKYLFRKEGQNVTLSCEQNLNHDAMYWYRQDPGQGLRLIYYSQIVNDFQKGDIAEGYSVSREKKESFPLTVTSAQKNPTAFYLCASSSTALQGKGNTIYFGEGSWLTVV.

The rearrangement uses TRBV14 and TRBJ2-5; D is uncertain. V shed 0 bases and J shed 4 bases, with 9 bases lying between them. Germline CDR1 SGHDN, CDR2 FVKESK. There are 14 residues in the CDR3. The CDR3 DNA reads as TGTGCCAGCAGCCAAGATTCCCCCCCAGAGACCCAGTACTTC. Translating it yields CASSQDSPPETQYF.

V gene TRBV5-4 combines with J gene TRBJ2-7; no definite D call. Trimming pared 4 bases from V and 4 bases from J, leaving 9 bases between. Germline V gene sequence: CDR1 SGHNT, CDR2 YYREEE (reference sequence). The CDR3 has 12 residues. The CDR3 DNA reads TGTGCCAGCAGCACGGACCGTTACGAGCAGTACTTC. Its translation is CASSTDRYEQYF.

This clone has at least ten counts. This sequence joins TRBV6-6 and TRBJ2-5; a weak D match, TRBD2 (5 bases). Per the germline V gene, CDR1 is MNHNY and CDR2 is SVGAGI (reference sequence). Trimming shortened V by 2 bases and J by 0 bases, and 13 bases separated the two germline ends. The CDR3 runs to 16 residues. CDR3 region: CASSYGLAPYQETQYF. The CDR3 DNA reads TGTGCCAGCAGTTACGGGTTAGCGCCCTACCAAGAGACCCAGTACTTC.